This TCR beta chain is drawn from a study of T cell repertoires in cytomegalovirus infection. Germline V gives CDR1 MNHEY, CDR2 SMNVEV (reference sequence). The CDR3 consists of 14 residues. Germline trimming cut 10 bases from V and 5 bases from J; bases unmatched to any gene: 12. As for this clonotype: Antigen unknown.

One entry per CDR3 protein, called by TCRdb with MiXCR from the reads. This repertoire shows 700,000 to 850,000 distinct CDR3 sequences, approximately 29% found once; its top ten account for roughly an eighth. This TCR was recovered from a human donor in good health (CMV status not recorded). Some clones in this sample may be carry-over from other donors' samples. The V call is TRBV27, the J call TRBJ2-5; 8 bases agree with TRBD2. The material sequenced was cultured CD8+ T cells from PBMCs, taken from culture after CMV antigen stimulation. In DNA, the CDR3 is TGTGCCACTTGGGACACCCGCGGGGGGGAGACCCAGTACTTC. Translating it yields CATWDTRGGETQYF.